This TCR beta chain emerged from a study of blood T cell repertoires in COVID-19. Study context: Some COVID-19 samples were acute and others convalescent; all came from the United States, Italy and Spain. T cells, B-cell-depleted T cells, or PBMCs provided the cDNA or gDNA that served as material.

V gave up 5 bases and J gave up 4 bases, with 9 bases separating them. The CDR3 sequence is 13 residues long. The germline V gene encodes CDR1 SGHVS and CDR2 FNYEAQ. In the original processing: Nucleated cell counts were estimated from reference gene primer amplification. Produced via immunoSEQ multiplex PCR; TCRdb's table is partial and in-frame only. V and J calls and clone size follow that table, whereas D and trimming were derived from the DNA. Here the sample spans 250,000 to 350,000 clones, more than 75% being singletons. V usage is TRBV7-6 and J usage is TRBJ2-1; no clear D gene. Sequenced material: peripheral blood. This TCR was recovered from a woman between 45 and 65 years old who had recovered from COVID-19. The CDR3 is CASSPTIYNEQFF. DNA of the CDR3: TGTGCCAGCAGCCCTACTATTTACAATGAGCAGTTCTTC.